The 24 T cell receptor beta chains given below trace back to one sample, sequenced in a study of molecular identifiers for immune sequencing clone quantification. TCRdb independently ran MiXCR on the PCR reads; one entry per CDR3 protein. The sample has 300,000 to 400,000 distinct CDR3 sequences, roughly a fifth seen once. Material for sequencing was naive CD8+ T cells from blood, with Jurkat cell RNA spiked in. Subset meaning: FACS-sorted CD8+CD4-CCR7+CD45RA+ naive T cells. The receptors shown here come from a human donor in good health. Some libraries in this study had Jurkat cell RNA spiked in.

At least ten counts were recorded for this clonotype. The CDR3 protein is CASSLGSGGTDTQYF. The CDR3 DNA reads as TGTGCCAGCAGTCTCGGATCGGGGGGAACAGATACGCAGTATTTT. V gene TRBV28 combines with J gene TRBJ2-3, with 7 bases lining up with TRBD2. Germline values: CDR1 MDHEN, CDR2 SYDVKM. This CDR3 is built from 15 residues. The ends lost 5 bases at V and 3 bases at J; junction bases unmatched: 8.

Many counts were recorded for this clonotype. The J gene is TRBJ2-5, the V gene TRBV5-6, with D possibly TRBD2 on 6 matching bases. Trimming left V 2 bases short and J 2 bases short, with 13 bases between. Germline values: CDR1 SGHDT, CDR2 YYEEEE. The CDR3 has 15 residues. The CDR3, as DNA: TGTGCCAGCAGCTTCTACCTCGGGGGTCAAGAGACCCAGTACTTC. Protein: CASSFYLGGQETQYF.

On this clonotype: A read error is possible here, since a much larger clone lies one base away. The chain is built from TRBV28 and TRBJ2-7; no clear D gene. Germline V gene lookup returns CDR1 MDHEN and CDR2 SYDVKM. The CDR3 sequence is 15 residues long. CDR3: CASGLTGALGYEQYF. In DNA, the CDR3 is TGTGCCAGCGGTTTAACTGGAGCCCTGGGGTACGAGCAGTACTTC.

This clonotype was seen ten or more times. The chain uses TRBV9 and TRBJ1-1, with 9 bases that match TRBD1. Germline lookup yields CDR1 SGDLS and CDR2 YYNGEE. Unmatched junction bases numbered 7, after V lost 4 bases and J lost 3 bases. The CDR3 has 15 amino acids. The CDR3 loop is CASSNRRQGDTEAFF. In nucleotides, the CDR3 is TGTGCCAGCAGCAACAGGCGACAGGGGGACACTGAAGCTTTCTTT.

This clonotype was picked up many times. This chain joins TRBV4-1 and TRBJ1-1; the D gene is possibly TRBD1 (5 bases). Germline V gene sequence: CDR1 MGHRA, CDR2 YSYEKL. V dropped 2 bases and J dropped 2 bases, with 12 bases sitting between them. This CDR3 contains 15 residues. The CDR3 sequence: CASSQMLGVNTEAFF. CDR3 nucleotides: TGCGCCAGCAGCCAAATGCTGGGGGTAAACACTGAAGCTTTCTTT.

This clonotype was seen at least ten times. The V and J genes are TRBV9 and TRBJ2-2; 7 bases are shared with TRBD1. V lost 4 bases, J lost 1 base, and 4 bases stayed unmatched. The CDR3 totals 15 residues. The germline V gene has CDR1 SGDLS and CDR2 YYNGEE. The CDR3 is CASSWDRQNTGELFF. CDR3 bases: TGTGCCAGCAGCTGGGACAGACAGAACACCGGGGAGCTGTTTTTT.

The chain combines TRBV6-2 or TRBV6-3 with TRBJ2-3, with 8 bases lining up with TRBD2. With V trimmed by 4 bases and J by 4 bases, 13 bases remained unmatched. The length of the CDR3 is 17 residues. Germline CDR1 and CDR2: MNHEY and SVGEGT. This CDR3 is CASSFSTDGGVPDTQYF. CDR3 coding DNA: TGTGCCAGCAGTTTCTCCACGGACGGGGGGGTCCCAGATACGCAGTATTTT.

This clonotype was counted a few times. The chain recombines TRBV28 with TRBJ2-5; 9 nucleotides align to TRBD1. Germline V gives CDR1 MDHEN, CDR2 SYDVKM. V lost 5 bases, J lost 1 base, and 5 bases stayed unmatched. The CDR3 has 15 residues. The CDR3 DNA reads as TGTGCCAGCAGTCAACTGACAGGGGGCCAAGAGACCCAGTACTTC. Its protein is CASSQLTGGQETQYF.

This clonotype came up a few times. Here the CDR3 DNA reads TGTGCCAGCACCGAAGTGGGGCTTGAGCAGTTCTTC. Amino acids: CASTEVGLEQFF. The V gene is TRBV2, the J gene TRBJ2-1; weak D call: TRBD1 (5 bases). The CDR3 is 12 residues long. V lost 7 bases and J 9 bases, leaving 13 bases between the germline ends. Germline CDR1 reads SNHLY; CDR2 reads FYNNEI.

Remarks on this clonotype: Just one base apart from a much larger clone, this may be a read error. V gene TRBV5-1 combines with J gene TRBJ2-5; D may be TRBD2 (5 bases). From germline, CDR1 is SGHRS and CDR2 YFSETQ. Trimming took 0 bases from V and 5 from J, leaving 17 bases between them. The CDR3 has 16 amino acids. The CDR3 DNA follows: TGCGCCAGCAGCTTGGTTCTAGCTCAGAGTGGGGAGACCCAGTACTTC. Translating gives CASSLVLAQSGETQYF.

This clonotype occurred a few times. The chain carries TRBV4-2 and TRBJ2-3; D possibly corresponds to TRBD2 (6 bases). Germline V gene data show CDR1 as LGHNA and CDR2 as YNFKEQ. The CDR3 loop spans 17 amino acids. Trimming removed 1 base at V and 2 bases at J, with 16 bases between. Written as DNA, the CDR3 is TGTGCCAGCAGCCAAGTTAGTTCGGGGGTCTTCACAGATACGCAGTATTTT. Its protein product is CASSQVSSGVFTDTQYF.

A single count supports this clonotype. Just one base apart from a much larger clone, this may be a read error. In this CDR3 the conserved last residue, phenylalanine or tryptophan, is missing, so a read error is likely. The chain recombines TRBV29-1 with TRBJ1-1, with TRBD1 identical over 8 bases. CDR1 SQVTM and CDR2 ANQGSEA come from the germline V gene. The CDR3 is made up of 10 amino acids. J gave up 8 bases and V 7 bases, and 3 bases lay outside the gene matches. CDR3 coding DNA: TGCAGCGCCTGGGACAGGGAAGCTTTCTCT. This codes for CSAWDREAFS.

In its sample, this clonotype was seen a few times. The chain has TRBV7-9 and TRBJ2-5; D gene unclear. CDR1 and CDR2 from the germline V gene are SEHNR and FQNEAQ (reference sequence). This CDR3 is built from 15 residues. V lost 0 bases to trimming and J lost 4 bases, with 12 bases between them. In DNA form, the CDR3 reads TGTGCCAGCAGCTTAGCGGGCATATTCGGAGAGACCCAGTACTTC. This gives the protein CASSLAGIFGETQYF.

This clonotype was seen more than once but under ten times. A much larger clone lies one base from this, so it may be a read error. V usage is TRBV20-1 and J usage is TRBJ2-3; TRBD2 might be the D (6 bases). The CDR3 totals 15 residues. Between the trimmed V and J ends, which lost 0 bases and 7 bases, there was a span of 17 bases. Germline V gene sequence: CDR1 DFQATT, CDR2 SNEGSKA (reference sequence). CDR3 amino acids: CSARDGRGTLYTQYF. As DNA, the CDR3 is TGCAGTGCTAGAGATGGTCGCGGGACTCTCTATACGCAGTATTTT.

This clonotype has a count of ten or more. This chain links TRBV7-9 with TRBJ2-5, with 7 positions matching TRBD2. The V gene's germline CDR1 is SEHNR and CDR2 FQNEAQ (reference sequence). CDR3 length: 15 residues. V shed 0 bases and J 1 base; nucleotides not matched to a gene: 2. The CDR3 DNA sequence: TGTGCCAGCAGCTTAGCCGCTAGCGGCCAAGAGACCCAGTACTTC. Translated: CASSLAASGQETQYF.

This clonotype was counted ten times or more. This sequence joins TRBV28 and TRBJ1-5; 10 bases align to TRBD1. This CDR3 is 15 amino acids long. After removal of 4 bases from V and 6 bases from J, the junction contained 6 bases not matched to a gene. Germline assignment: CDR1 MDHEN and CDR2 SYDVKM. The CDR3 DNA reads TGTGCCAGCAGTTCACGACAGGGGGCAGCTCAGCCCCAGCATTTT. This codes for CASSSRQGAAQPQHF.

At least ten counts were recorded for this clonotype. The chain has TRBV29-1 and TRBJ2-3; 13 bases line up with TRBD2. The germline V gene encodes CDR1 SQVTM and CDR2 ANQGSEA. Trimming at V came to 6 bases and at J to 5 bases, leaving 8 bases not matched to a gene. This CDR3 has 15 residues. The CDR3 protein is CSVGLAGVELDTQYF. CDR3 nucleotides: TGCAGCGTAGGACTAGCGGGAGTTGAGTTAGATACGCAGTATTTT.

Points on this clonotype: Possible read error: a much larger clone is one base away. The V gene is TRBV2, the J gene TRBJ2-1; 7 nucleotides agree with TRBD1. Germline-derived CDR1 and CDR2 are SNHLY and FYNNEI. The CDR3 sequence is 21 residues long. The V and J ends lost 11 bases and 2 bases, in that order; junction bases with no gene match: 30. The CDR3 loop reads CARKYEPWGQLEPNPYNEQFF. The CDR3 nucleotides are TGTGCCCGCAAATATGAACCGTGGGGACAGCTCGAGCCCAATCCCTACAATGAGCAGTTCTTC.

This clonotype occurred many times. This rearrangement joins TRBV6-5 to TRBJ2-2; D is ambiguous. This CDR3 has 14 residues. In germline, CDR1 is MNHEY, CDR2 SVGAGI. V lost 6 bases, J lost 4 bases, and 12 bases lay in between. The CDR3 loop is CASSLSVGTGELFF. CDR3 DNA sequence: TGTGCCAGCAGCCTCTCCGTGGGCACCGGGGAGCTGTTTTTT.

The genes are TRBV11-2 and TRBJ1-2; D is perhaps TRBD1 (5 bases). V lost 5 bases and J 8 bases, leaving 18 bases between the germline ends. Per germline, CDR1 SGHAT and CDR2 FQNNGV. The CDR3 extends over 14 amino acids. The chain's CDR3 is CASSPISGARGYTF. CDR3 nucleotides: TGTGCCAGCAGCCCGATATCTGGGGCCAGAGGCTACACCTTC.

With respect to this clonotype: A much more abundant neighbour one base away suggests this may be a read error. This chain joins TRBV7-9 and TRBJ2-3; D remains unclear. The CDR3 covers 13 residues. V shed 8 bases and J shed 2 bases, with 11 bases lying between them. Germline CDR1 and CDR2: SEHNR and FQNEAQ (reference sequence). Here the CDR3 DNA reads TGTGCCAGCGAACCATTAAACACAGATACGCAGTATTTT. Translation: CASEPLNTDTQYF.

In this sample, this clonotype turned up a few times. The chain employs TRBV4-3 and TRBJ2-1, with D maybe TRBD2 (6 bases). The CDR3 spans 17 residues. V was trimmed by 0 bases and J by 4 bases, leaving 16 bases between them. CDR1 LGHNA and CDR2 YSLEER come from the germline V gene. The CDR3 coding sequence is TGCGCCAGCAGCCAAGATTTGGCCGCCCGGGGGTACAATGAGCAGTTCTTC. It specifies CASSQDLAARGYNEQFF.

This chain connects TRBV10-3 to TRBJ2-7; 7 bases align to TRBD1. Germline assignment: CDR1 ENHRY and CDR2 SYGVKD. Trimming removed 8 bases from V and 3 bases from J; junction bases left unmatched: 7. The CDR3 extends over 13 amino acids. Here the CDR3 reads CAISAGGNYEQYF. The CDR3 nucleotides are TGTGCCATCTCGGCAGGGGGTAACTACGAGCAGTACTTC.

This clonotype was observed many times. The chain links TRBV4-3 to TRBJ2-3; D may be TRBD1 (6 bases). CDR1 LGHNA and CDR2 YSLEER come from the germline V gene. The CDR3 length is 15 residues. V lost 0 bases, J lost 2 bases, and 9 bases lay in between. DNA of the CDR3: TGCGCCAGCAGCCAAGATGGGGGCCCCACAGATACGCAGTATTTT. It encodes CASSQDGGPTDTQYF.